Listed below are T cell receptor beta chains from one sample, sequenced in a study of glioma-infiltrating T cells. TCRdb reanalysed the multiplex PCR reads using MiXCR and keeps one entry per CDR3 protein. The top ten hold around 12% of the sample, which has a few hundred thousand distinct CDR3 sequences, about two fifths seen once. The material sequenced was glioma tissue, nonneoplastic brain tissue, or PBMCs (not recorded which). Source of these receptors: a human donor with low-grade glioma or glioblastoma, undergoing nonglioma brain surgery, or in good health (not recorded which). Each CDR3 is given with its conserved first and last residue. Each record gives: clone size, D gene, J gene, V gene, CDR3 DNA, CDR3 protein. A D gene is named only where the DNA matches it firmly. Size tells how often a clone was seen (once, few, many) or the class of an expanded clone, and some rows leave it out.

>once|NA|TRBJ1-1|TRBV4-1
TGCGCCAGCAGCCAAGATTGGACGGATATGAACACTGAAGCTTTCTTT
CASSQDWTDMNTEAFF
>NA|TRBD2|TRBJ2-7|TRBV7-2
TGTGCCAGCAGGTTAGTACTAGCGGGAGACGAGCAGTACTTC
CASRLVLAGDEQYF
>NA|TRBD1|TRBJ2-6|TRBV6-1
TGTGCCAGCAGAGCCGACAGGGCTGGGGCCAACGTCCTGACTTTC
CASRADRAGANVLTF
>few|NA|TRBJ1-2|TRBV4-3
TGCGCCAGCAGCCCCGAAGGGGCAGTCTATGGCTACACCTTC
CASSPEGAVYGYTF
>NA|TRBD1|TRBJ1-2|TRBV4-1
TGCGCCAGCAGCCAGAAATTTGGACAGGGGCCTAACTATGGTTACACCTTC
CASSQKFGQGPNYGYTF
>few|TRBD1|TRBJ2-6|TRBV27
TGTGCCAGCAGTTTAGGGACAGAGGCCAACGTCCTGACTTTC
CASSLGTEANVLTF
>few|NA|TRBJ2-2|TRBV20-1
TGCAGTGCTAGTACAGTATTGAACACCGGGGAGCTGTTTTTT
CSASTVLNTGELFF
>NA|NA|TRBJ1-3|TRBV12-3/TRBV12-4
TGTGCCAGCAGACCCCAGGGGTTGAACACCATATATTTT
CASRPQGLNTIYF
>NA|NA|TRBJ2-7|TRBV20-1
TGCAGTGCTGACCCGGGCACCTACGAGCAGTACTTC
CSADPGTYEQYF
>NA|TRBD2|TRBJ2-7|TRBV12-3/TRBV12-4
TGTGCCAGCAGTCAGCGGGAGGGGCACGAGCAGTACTTC
CASSQREGHEQYF
>NA|NA|TRBJ2-3|TRBV14
TGTGCCAGCAGCCAAGGATTAGCATTACAGTATTTT
CASSQGLALQYF
>many|NA|TRBJ1-1|TRBV6-1
TGTGCCAGCAGTGGTACCATTGGGGGCTCGTCGGCTTTCTTT
CASSGTIGGSSAFF
>few|TRBD2|TRBJ2-3|TRBV11-2
TGTGCCAGCACCCCGGGGGGGGCTAGCGAGACAGATACGCAGTATTTT
CASTPGGASETDTQYF
>many|NA|TRBJ1-5|TRBV20-1
TGCAGTGCTGCCGTACAGACAAATCAGCCCCAGCATTTT
CSAAVQTNQPQHF
>NA|NA|TRBJ2-7|TRBV7-2
TGTGCCAGCAGCTTAATTACATCCCTCAGCTCCTACGAGCAGTACTTC
CASSLITSLSSYEQYF
>many|TRBD1|TRBJ1-6|TRBV28
TGTGCCAGCAGTTCACCCTGGGGGGCGAGGGGGCTTTGGTCACCCCTCCACTTT
CASSSPWGARGLWSPLHF
>NA|NA|TRBJ1-5|TRBV28
TGTGCCAGCAGTTTAGCGGATGGGAATCAGCCCCAGCATTTT
CASSLADGNQPQHF